This TCR beta chain was found in a study of cytomegalovirus exposure and HLA in healthy donors. About the research overall: Early release data held 85 million or so unique TCRs from HLA-typed donors.

With 60 Vbeta and 13 Jbeta primers, the PCR was carried out. Clones were read by immunoSEQ multiplex PCR, and TCRdb kept only the in-frame ones, dropping some. Seen here are under 200,000 clones, over 70% observed once, and the top ten hold 1.3%. This clone was observed a few times. Antigen: not known. V lost 8 bases and J 4 bases, leaving 14 bases between the germline ends. Germline V gene sequence: CDR1 MNHEY, CDR2 SVGAGI. This CDR3 contains 13 residues. Overall study results and limits: Cytomegalovirus status was reportedly diagnosed by the classifier with high specificity and sensitivity. TCR beta sequences numbering over 15,000 were associated with HLA alleles at 0.05 false discovery rate in a later analysis.

The clonotype originates from a man in his fifties or sixties in good health and CMV-seropositive. Source material: PBMCs. The rearrangement links TRBV6-5 to TRBJ1-2, with D unresolved. The CDR3, as DNA: TGTGCCAGCTCCACACGTGGTGGCTATGGCTACACCTTC. Encoded protein: CASSTRGGYGYTF.